This T cell receptor (beta chain) was identified in a study of yellow fever vaccine responses in identical twins. Study findings and constraints: On the reported evidence, twins' vaccine T cell responses seemed partly convergent and partly personalized.

The CDR3 extends over 13 amino acids. Trimming pared 4 bases from V and 2 bases from J, leaving 8 bases between. The germline gives CDR1 SEHNR, CDR2 FQNEAQ (reference sequence). On this clonotype: Its cognate antigen is unknown.

In TCRdb, the RT-PCR reads were re-called with MiXCR into one record per CDR3 protein. The table records around 7,200 distinct CDR3 sequences, about 86% of them present only once. This sequence was found in a young woman who received the yellow fever vaccine. This chain joins TRBV7-9 and TRBJ1-1; D gene unclear. Material: T cells from blood (PBMCs), unsorted or a sorted subset (not recorded which), obtained before or after yellow fever vaccination (not recorded which). DNA of the CDR3: TGTGCCAGCAGCTCGACGGTTAACACTGAAGCTTTCTTT. Its translation: CASSSTVNTEAFF.